This is a list of T cell receptor beta chains from one sample in a study of radiotherapy plus CTLA-4 blockade in lung cancer. Some clones are missing from TCRdb's copy, which holds only in-frame ones; the method was immunoSEQ multiplex PCR. The sample carries approximately 94,000 clones, roughly four fifths recorded once. This sample comprised peripheral blood, obtained from a patient treated with radiotherapy plus ipilimumab. Receptors originate from a human donor with non-small cell lung cancer that progressed on radiotherapy plus ipilimumab. Both conserved end residues are part of each CDR3. Each record gives: J gene, V gene, D gene, clone size, CDR3 protein, CDR3 DNA. A D gene is named only where the DNA matches it firmly. For some rows the clone size is stated as once, few or many, or as a class when expanded; others skip it.

J gene: TRBJ1-2
V gene: TRBV15
D gene: TRBD1
clone size: NA
CDR3 protein: CATSGGGQGSHGYTF
CDR3 DNA: TGTGCCACCAGCGGGGGAGGACAGGGTTCCCATGGCTACACCTTC

J gene: TRBJ1-1
V gene: TRBV6-5
D gene: NA
clone size: NA
CDR3 protein: CASSYYGREDTEAFF
CDR3 DNA: TGTGCCAGCAGTTACTACGGCAGGGAAGACACTGAAGCTTTCTTT

J gene: TRBJ2-7
V gene: TRBV6-1
D gene: NA
clone size: NA
CDR3 protein: CASSSDLYEQYF
CDR3 DNA: TGTGCCAGCAGTAGCGACTTATACGAGCAGTACTTC

J gene: TRBJ1-5
V gene: TRBV2
D gene: NA
clone size: NA
CDR3 protein: CASSVEGMGNQPQHF
CDR3 DNA: TGTGCCAGCAGTGTTGAGGGGATGGGCAATCAGCCCCAGCATTTT

J gene: TRBJ2-1
V gene: TRBV6-5
D gene: NA
clone size: few
CDR3 protein: CASSYRAIGEQFF
CDR3 DNA: TGTGCCAGCAGCTACAGGGCCATCGGTGAGCAGTTCTTC

J gene: TRBJ2-2
V gene: TRBV18
D gene: TRBD1
clone size: NA
CDR3 protein: CASSPRQGPTGELFF
CDR3 DNA: TGTGCCAGCTCACCAAGACAGGGGCCCACCGGGGAGCTGTTTTTT

J gene: TRBJ1-5
V gene: TRBV2
D gene: NA
clone size: NA
CDR3 protein: CASSDDRNQPQHF
CDR3 DNA: TGTGCCAGCAGTGATGACAGAAATCAGCCCCAGCATTTT

J gene: TRBJ2-3
V gene: TRBV7-9
D gene: NA
clone size: once
CDR3 protein: CASSFELRASTDTQYF
CDR3 DNA: TGTGCCAGCAGCTTTGAATTGCGAGCAAGCACAGATACGCAGTATTTT

J gene: TRBJ2-2
V gene: TRBV9
D gene: NA
clone size: NA
CDR3 protein: CASTNTGELFF
CDR3 DNA: TGTGCCAGCACTAACACCGGGGAGCTGTTTTTT

J gene: TRBJ2-1
V gene: TRBV5-4
D gene: NA
clone size: NA
CDR3 protein: CASSFDRYEQFF
CDR3 DNA: TGTGCCAGCAGCTTCGACAGATATGAGCAGTTCTTC

J gene: TRBJ2-1
V gene: TRBV27
D gene: TRBD2
clone size: NA
CDR3 protein: CASSFWGRDNEQFF
CDR3 DNA: TGTGCCAGCAGTTTTTGGGGGAGGGACAATGAGCAGTTCTTC

J gene: TRBJ1-1
V gene: TRBV5-6
D gene: NA
clone size: NA
CDR3 protein: CASSFFGQGGTEAFF
CDR3 DNA: TGTGCCAGCAGCTTCTTCGGGCAGGGAGGCACTGAAGCTTTCTTT

J gene: TRBJ1-2
V gene: TRBV5-3
D gene: NA
clone size: NA
CDR3 protein: CARTPPGGRENLHPTTGGYTF
CDR3 DNA: TGTGCCAGAACCCCACCTGGGGGCAGGGAAAACCTACACCCCACAACTGGGGGCTACACCTTC

J gene: TRBJ2-5
V gene: TRBV11-3
D gene: TRBD1
clone size: NA
CDR3 protein: CASSAGQEARETQYF
CDR3 DNA: TGTGCCAGCAGCGCGGGACAGGAGGCGCGAGAGACCCAGTACTTC

J gene: TRBJ1-3
V gene: TRBV7-8
D gene: NA
clone size: NA
CDR3 protein: CASSLLAQGVENTIYF
CDR3 DNA: TGTGCCAGCAGCTTATTAGCCCAAGGGGTTGAAAACACCATATATTTT

J gene: TRBJ2-7
V gene: TRBV2
D gene: TRBD1
clone size: NA
CDR3 protein: CASTGQASSYEQYF
CDR3 DNA: TGTGCCAGCACCGGACAGGCGAGCTCCTACGAGCAGTACTTC

J gene: TRBJ2-7
V gene: TRBV15
D gene: TRBD1
clone size: NA
CDR3 protein: CATSRVGTGVYEQYF
CDR3 DNA: TGTGCCACCAGCAGAGTCGGGACAGGGGTCTACGAGCAGTACTTC

J gene: TRBJ2-3
V gene: TRBV29-1
D gene: TRBD1
clone size: NA
CDR3 protein: CSVAPGQGGFGSSTQYF
CDR3 DNA: TGCAGCGTTGCCCCGGGACAGGGGGGTTTCGGGTCCTCGACGCAGTATTTT

J gene: TRBJ2-7
V gene: TRBV4-2
D gene: TRBD2
clone size: few
CDR3 protein: CASSPHRTSGTYEQYF
CDR3 DNA: TGTGCCAGCAGCCCACATCGGACTAGCGGGACCTACGAGCAGTACTTC

J gene: TRBJ1-1
V gene: TRBV27
D gene: NA
clone size: once
CDR3 protein: CASSIQKKNTEAFF
CDR3 DNA: TGTGCCAGCAGTATACAGAAAAAGAACACTGAAGCTTTCTTT

J gene: TRBJ2-2
V gene: TRBV9
D gene: TRBD2
clone size: NA
CDR3 protein: CASSVAGGTAGELFF
CDR3 DNA: TGTGCCAGCAGCGTAGCGGGAGGGACGGCCGGGGAGCTGTTTTTT

J gene: TRBJ1-5
V gene: TRBV19
D gene: NA
clone size: NA
CDR3 protein: CASSISGDQPQHF
CDR3 DNA: TGTGCCAGTAGTATATCAGGGGATCAGCCCCAGCATTTT

J gene: TRBJ2-1
V gene: TRBV14
D gene: NA
clone size: NA
CDR3 protein: CASSQDAGVAEQFF
CDR3 DNA: TGTGCCAGCAGCCAAGACGCAGGGGTGGCTGAGCAGTTCTTC

J gene: TRBJ1-2
V gene: TRBV5-1
D gene: TRBD1
clone size: NA
CDR3 protein: CASSTGQGLRSYGYTF
CDR3 DNA: TGCGCCAGCAGCACCGGACAGGGCCTCCGTTCCTATGGCTACACCTTC

J gene: TRBJ2-1
V gene: TRBV30
D gene: TRBD2
clone size: NA
CDR3 protein: CAWSKTLGGLAGDNEQFF
CDR3 DNA: TGTGCCTGGAGTAAAACGCTGGGAGGGCTAGCGGGAGACAATGAGCAGTTCTTC

J gene: TRBJ2-1
V gene: TRBV6-5
D gene: NA
clone size: NA
CDR3 protein: CASTGGGNEQFF
CDR3 DNA: TGTGCCAGCACCGGAGGGGGAAATGAGCAGTTCTTC

J gene: TRBJ2-7
V gene: TRBV5-1
D gene: TRBD2
clone size: NA
CDR3 protein: CASSPGTSGFTYEQYF
CDR3 DNA: TGCGCCAGCAGCCCCGGGACTAGCGGGTTTACCTACGAGCAGTACTTC

J gene: TRBJ2-7
V gene: TRBV28
D gene: TRBD1
clone size: once
CDR3 protein: CASSLRQGATWDEQYF
CDR3 DNA: TGTGCCAGCAGCCTGCGACAGGGGGCCACTTGGGACGAGCAGTACTTC

J gene: TRBJ1-4
V gene: TRBV10-2
D gene: NA
clone size: NA
CDR3 protein: CASSDLGELFF
CDR3 DNA: TGCGCCAGCAGTGACCTCGGAGAACTGTTTTTT

J gene: TRBJ2-3
V gene: TRBV28
D gene: TRBD1
clone size: NA
CDR3 protein: CASTDRGTDTQYF
CDR3 DNA: TGTGCCAGCACGGACAGGGGGACAGATACGCAGTATTTT

J gene: TRBJ2-5
V gene: TRBV5-4
D gene: NA
clone size: NA
CDR3 protein: CASRPTGRTQETQYF
CDR3 DNA: TGTGCCAGCAGGCCGACGGGACGGACGCAAGAGACCCAGTACTTC

J gene: TRBJ1-1
V gene: TRBV6-1
D gene: TRBD1
clone size: NA
CDR3 protein: CASRIDRAMNTEAFF
CDR3 DNA: TGTGCCAGCAGAATTGACAGGGCCATGAACACTGAAGCTTTCTTT